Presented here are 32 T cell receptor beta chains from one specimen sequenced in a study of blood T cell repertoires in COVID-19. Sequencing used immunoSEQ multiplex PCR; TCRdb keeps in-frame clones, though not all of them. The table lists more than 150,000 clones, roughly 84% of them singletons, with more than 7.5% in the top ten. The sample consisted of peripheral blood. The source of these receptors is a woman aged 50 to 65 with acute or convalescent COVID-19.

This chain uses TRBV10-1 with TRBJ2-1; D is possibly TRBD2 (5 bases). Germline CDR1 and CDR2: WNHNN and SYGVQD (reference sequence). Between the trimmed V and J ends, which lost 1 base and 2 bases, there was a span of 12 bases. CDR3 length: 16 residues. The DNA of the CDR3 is TGCGCCAGCAGTGAGTTGAAGCTAGCCACCTACAATGAGCAGTTCTTC. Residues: CASSELKLATYNEQFF.

The CDR3 loop reads CASSPGLARDTQYF. DNA for the CDR3: TGTGCCAGCAGCCCGGGACTAGCGAGAGATACGCAGTATTTT. The chain couples TRBV6-5 to TRBJ2-3, with 10 bases fitting TRBD2. The J segment lost 5 bases and the V segment lost 6 bases, leaving 5 bases of the junction unmatched. The germline V gene encodes CDR1 MNHEY and CDR2 SVGAGI. This CDR3 spans 14 amino acids.

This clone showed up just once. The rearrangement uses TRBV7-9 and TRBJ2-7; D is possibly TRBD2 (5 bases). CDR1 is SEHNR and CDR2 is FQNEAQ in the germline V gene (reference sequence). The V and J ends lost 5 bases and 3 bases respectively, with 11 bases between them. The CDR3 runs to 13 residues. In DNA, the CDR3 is TGTGCCAGCAGCCGGGGAGATAGCTACGAGCAGTACTTC. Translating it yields CASSRGDSYEQYF.

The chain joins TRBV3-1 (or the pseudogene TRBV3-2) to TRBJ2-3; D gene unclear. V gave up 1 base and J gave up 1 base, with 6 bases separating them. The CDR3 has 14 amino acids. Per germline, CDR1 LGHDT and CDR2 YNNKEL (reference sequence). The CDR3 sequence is CASSQGGRTDTQYF. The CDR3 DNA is TGTGCCAGCAGCCAAGGCGGTCGCACAGATACGCAGTATTTT.

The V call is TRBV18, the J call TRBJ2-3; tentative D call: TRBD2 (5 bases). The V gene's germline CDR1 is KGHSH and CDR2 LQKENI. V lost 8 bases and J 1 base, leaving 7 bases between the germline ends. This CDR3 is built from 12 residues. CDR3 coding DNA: TGTGCCAGCAACGGGGGCACAGATACGCAGTATTTT. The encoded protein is CASNGGTDTQYF. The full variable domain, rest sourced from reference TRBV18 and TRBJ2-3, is NAGVMQNPRHLVRRRGQEARLRCSPMKGHSHVYWYRQLPEEGLKFMVYLQKENIIDESGMPKERFSAEFPKEGPSILRIQQVVRGDSAAYFCASNGGTDTQYFGPGTRLTVL.

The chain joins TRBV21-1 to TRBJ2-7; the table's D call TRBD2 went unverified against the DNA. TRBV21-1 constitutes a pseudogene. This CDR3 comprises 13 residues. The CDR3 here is CASRLGEGYEQYF. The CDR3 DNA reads TGTGCCAGCAGATTGGGGGAGGGATACGAGCAGTACTTC.

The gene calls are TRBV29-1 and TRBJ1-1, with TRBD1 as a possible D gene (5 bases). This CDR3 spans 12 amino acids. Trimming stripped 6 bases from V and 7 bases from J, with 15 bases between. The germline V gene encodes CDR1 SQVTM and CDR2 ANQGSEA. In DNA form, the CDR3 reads TGCAGCGTCGCGGGACCGAGCAGTGAAGCTTTCTTT. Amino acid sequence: CSVAGPSSEAFF.

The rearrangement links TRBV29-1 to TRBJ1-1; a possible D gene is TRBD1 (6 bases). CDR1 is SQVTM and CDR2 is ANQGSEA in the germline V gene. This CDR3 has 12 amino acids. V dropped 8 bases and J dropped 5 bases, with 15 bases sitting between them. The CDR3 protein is CSLNKGGTEAFF. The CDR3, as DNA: TGCAGCCTAAACAAAGGGGGAACTGAAGCTTTCTTT.

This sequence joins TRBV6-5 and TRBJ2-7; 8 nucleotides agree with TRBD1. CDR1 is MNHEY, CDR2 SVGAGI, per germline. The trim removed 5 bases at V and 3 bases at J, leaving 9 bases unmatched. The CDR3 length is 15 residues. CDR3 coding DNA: TGTGCCAGCAGTCCCACCTGGACAGGGATCTACGAGCAGTACTTC. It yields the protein CASSPTWTGIYEQYF.

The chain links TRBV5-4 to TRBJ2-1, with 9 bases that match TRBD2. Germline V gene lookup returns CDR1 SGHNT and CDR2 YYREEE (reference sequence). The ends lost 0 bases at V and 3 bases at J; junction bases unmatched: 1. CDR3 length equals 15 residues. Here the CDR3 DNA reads TGTGCCAGCAGCTTGGTACTAGCGGGCTACAATGAGCAGTTCTTC. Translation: CASSLVLAGYNEQFF. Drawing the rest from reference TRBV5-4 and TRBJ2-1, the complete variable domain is ETGVTQSPTHLIKTRGQQVTLRCSSQSGHNTVSWYQQALGQGPQFIFQYYREEENGRGNFPPRFSGLQFPNYSSELNVNALELDDSALYLCASSLVLAGYNEQFFGPGTRLTVL.

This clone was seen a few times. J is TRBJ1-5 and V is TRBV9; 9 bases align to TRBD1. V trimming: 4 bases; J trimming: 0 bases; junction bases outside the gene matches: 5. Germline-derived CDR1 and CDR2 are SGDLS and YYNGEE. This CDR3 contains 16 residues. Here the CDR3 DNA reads TGTGCCAGCAGCAAGGGACAGGGCAATAGCAATCAGCCCCAGCATTTT. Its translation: CASSKGQGNSNQPQHF.

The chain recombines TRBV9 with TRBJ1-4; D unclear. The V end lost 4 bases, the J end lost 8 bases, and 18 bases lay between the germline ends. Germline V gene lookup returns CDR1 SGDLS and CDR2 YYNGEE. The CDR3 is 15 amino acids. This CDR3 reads CASSPQAVSGEKLFF. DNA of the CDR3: TGTGCCAGCAGCCCTCAGGCAGTAAGTGGGGAAAAACTGTTTTTT.

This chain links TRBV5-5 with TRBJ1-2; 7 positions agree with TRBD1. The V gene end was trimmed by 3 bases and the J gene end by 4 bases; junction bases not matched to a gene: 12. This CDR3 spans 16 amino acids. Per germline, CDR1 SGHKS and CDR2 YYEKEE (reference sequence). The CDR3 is CASSSGTVRAPYGYTF. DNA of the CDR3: TGTGCCAGCAGCTCGGGGACAGTTAGGGCTCCCTATGGCTACACCTTC.

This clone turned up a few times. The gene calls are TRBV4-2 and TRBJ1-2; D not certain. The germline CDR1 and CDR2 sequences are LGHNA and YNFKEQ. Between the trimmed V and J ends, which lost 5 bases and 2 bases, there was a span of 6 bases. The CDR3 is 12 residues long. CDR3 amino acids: CASSGQNYGYTF. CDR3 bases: TGTGCCAGCAGCGGGCAGAACTATGGCTACACCTTC.

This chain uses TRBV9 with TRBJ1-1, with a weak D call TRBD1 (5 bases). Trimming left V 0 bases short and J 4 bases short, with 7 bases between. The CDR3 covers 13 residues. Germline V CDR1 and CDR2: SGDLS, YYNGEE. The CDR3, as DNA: TGTGCCAGCAGCGTAGCCCAGGGCACTGAAGCTTTCTTT. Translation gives CASSVAQGTEAFF.

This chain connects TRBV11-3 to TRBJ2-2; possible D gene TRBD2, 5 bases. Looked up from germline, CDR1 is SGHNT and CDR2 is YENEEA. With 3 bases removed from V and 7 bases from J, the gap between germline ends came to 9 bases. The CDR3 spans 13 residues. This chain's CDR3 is CASSFLSGGELFF. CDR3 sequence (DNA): TGTGCCAGCAGCTTCCTCAGCGGCGGGGAGCTGTTTTTT.

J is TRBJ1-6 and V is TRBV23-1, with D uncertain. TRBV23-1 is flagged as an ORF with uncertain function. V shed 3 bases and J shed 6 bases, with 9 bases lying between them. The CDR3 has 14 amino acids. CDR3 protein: CASSQEVGNSPLHF. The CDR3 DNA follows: TGCGCCAGCAGTCAGGAGGTGGGTAATTCACCCCTCCACTTT.

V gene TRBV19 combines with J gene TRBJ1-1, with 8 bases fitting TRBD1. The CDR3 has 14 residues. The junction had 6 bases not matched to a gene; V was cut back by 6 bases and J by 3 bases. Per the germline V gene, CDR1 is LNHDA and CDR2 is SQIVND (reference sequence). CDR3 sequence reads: CASRDREGHTEAFF. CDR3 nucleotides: TGTGCCAGTAGGGACAGGGAGGGGCACACTGAAGCTTTCTTT.

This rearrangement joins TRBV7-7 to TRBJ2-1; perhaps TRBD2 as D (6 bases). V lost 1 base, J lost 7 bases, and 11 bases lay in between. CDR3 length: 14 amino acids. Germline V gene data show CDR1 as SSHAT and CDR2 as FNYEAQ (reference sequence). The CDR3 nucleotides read TGTGCCAGCAGCTTAGGCGGGGACTCAAATGAGCAGTTCTTC. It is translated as CASSLGGDSNEQFF.

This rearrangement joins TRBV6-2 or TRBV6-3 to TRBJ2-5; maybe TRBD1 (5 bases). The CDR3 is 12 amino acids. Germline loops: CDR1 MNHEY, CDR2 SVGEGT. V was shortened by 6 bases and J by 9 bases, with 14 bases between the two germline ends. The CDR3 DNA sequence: TGTGCCAGCAGCTCTAGAGTCAGGGCCCAGTACTTC. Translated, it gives CASSSRVRAQYF.

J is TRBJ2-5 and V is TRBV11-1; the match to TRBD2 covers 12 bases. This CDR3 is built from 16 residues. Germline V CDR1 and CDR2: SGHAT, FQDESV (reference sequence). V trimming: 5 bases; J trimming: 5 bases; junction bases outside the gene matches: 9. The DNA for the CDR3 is TGTGCCAGCAGCCACCGACTAGCGGGAGATTTGGAGACCCAGTACTTC. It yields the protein CASSHRLAGDLETQYF.

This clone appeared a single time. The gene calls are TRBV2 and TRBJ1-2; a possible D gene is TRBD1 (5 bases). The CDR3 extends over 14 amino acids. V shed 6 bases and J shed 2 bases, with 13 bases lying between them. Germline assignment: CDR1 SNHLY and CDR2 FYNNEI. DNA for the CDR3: TGTGCCAGCAGGCCTACAGGTTTAAACTATGGCTACACCTTC. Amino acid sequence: CASRPTGLNYGYTF. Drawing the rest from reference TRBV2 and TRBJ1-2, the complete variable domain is EPEVTQTPSHQVTQMGQEVILRCVPISNHLYFYWYRQILGQKVEFLVSFYNNEISEKSEIFDDQFSVERPDGSNFTLKIRSTKLEDSAMYFCASRPTGLNYGYTFGSGTRLTVV.

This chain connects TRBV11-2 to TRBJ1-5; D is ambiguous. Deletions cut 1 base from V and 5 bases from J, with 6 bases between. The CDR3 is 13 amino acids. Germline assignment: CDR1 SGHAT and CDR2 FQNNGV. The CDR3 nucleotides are TGTGCCAGCAGCTTAGTCTCCGATCAGCCCCAGCATTTT. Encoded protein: CASSLVSDQPQHF.

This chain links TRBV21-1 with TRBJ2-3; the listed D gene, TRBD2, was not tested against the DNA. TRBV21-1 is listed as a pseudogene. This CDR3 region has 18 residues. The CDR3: CASSKSLAGGPGTDTQYF. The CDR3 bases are TGTGCCAGCAGCAAGTCGCTAGCGGGAGGGCCCGGAACAGATACGCAGTATTTT.

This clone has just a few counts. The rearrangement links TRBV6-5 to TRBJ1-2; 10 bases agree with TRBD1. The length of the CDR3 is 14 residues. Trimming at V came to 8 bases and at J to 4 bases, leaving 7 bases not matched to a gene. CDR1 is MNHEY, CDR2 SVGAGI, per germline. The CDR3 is CASGGQGTSYGYTF. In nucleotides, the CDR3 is TGTGCCAGCGGGGGACAGGGGACAAGCTATGGCTACACCTTC.

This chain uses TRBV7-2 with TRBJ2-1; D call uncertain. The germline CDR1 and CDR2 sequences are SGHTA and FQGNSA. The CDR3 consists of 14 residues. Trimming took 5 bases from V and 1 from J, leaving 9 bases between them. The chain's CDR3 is CASSTKASYNEQFF. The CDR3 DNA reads TGTGCCAGCAGCACTAAGGCTTCCTACAATGAGCAGTTCTTC.

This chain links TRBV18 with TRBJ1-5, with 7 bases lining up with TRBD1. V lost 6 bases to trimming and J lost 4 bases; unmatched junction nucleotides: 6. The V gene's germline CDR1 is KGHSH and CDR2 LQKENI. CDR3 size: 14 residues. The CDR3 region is CASSEGQANQPQHF. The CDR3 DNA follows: TGTGCCAGCTCCGAAGGACAGGCAAATCAGCCCCAGCATTTT.

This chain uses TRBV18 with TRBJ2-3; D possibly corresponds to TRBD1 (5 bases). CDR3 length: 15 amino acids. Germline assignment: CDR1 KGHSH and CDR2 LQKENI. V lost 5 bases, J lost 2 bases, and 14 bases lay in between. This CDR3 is CASSSTTGSTDTQYF. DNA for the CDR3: TGTGCCAGCTCATCCACCACAGGATCCACAGATACGCAGTATTTT. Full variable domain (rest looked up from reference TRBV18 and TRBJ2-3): NAGVMQNPRHLVRRRGQEARLRCSPMKGHSHVYWYRQLPEEGLKFMVYLQKENIIDESGMPKERFSAEFPKEGPSILRIQQVVRGDSAAYFCASSSTTGSTDTQYFGPGTRLTVL.

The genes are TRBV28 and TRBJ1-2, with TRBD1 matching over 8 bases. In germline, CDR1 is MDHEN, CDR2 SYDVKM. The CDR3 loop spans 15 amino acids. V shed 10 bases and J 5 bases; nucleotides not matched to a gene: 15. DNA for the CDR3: TGTGCCACCGTGTACCCTAGAGGACAGGGTTATGGCTACACCTTC. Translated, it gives CATVYPRGQGYGYTF.

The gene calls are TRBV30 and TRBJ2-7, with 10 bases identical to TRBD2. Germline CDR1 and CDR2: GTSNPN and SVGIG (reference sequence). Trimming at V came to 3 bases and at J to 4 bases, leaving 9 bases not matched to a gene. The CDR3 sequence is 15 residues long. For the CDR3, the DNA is TGTGCCTGGAGCCGACTAGCGGGCGAGGCGTACGAGCAGTACTTC. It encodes CAWSRLAGEAYEQYF.

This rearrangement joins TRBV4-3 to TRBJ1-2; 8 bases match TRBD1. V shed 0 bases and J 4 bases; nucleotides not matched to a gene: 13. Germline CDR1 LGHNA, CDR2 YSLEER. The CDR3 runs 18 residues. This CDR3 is CASSQEMGPGQGIYGYTF. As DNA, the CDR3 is TGCGCCAGCAGCCAAGAGATGGGGCCAGGACAGGGAATCTATGGCTACACCTTC.

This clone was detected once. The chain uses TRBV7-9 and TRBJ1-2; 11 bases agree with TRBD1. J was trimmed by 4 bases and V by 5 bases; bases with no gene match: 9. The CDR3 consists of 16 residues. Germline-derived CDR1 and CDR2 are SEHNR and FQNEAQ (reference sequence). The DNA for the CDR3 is TGTGCCAGCAGCCCAATAGGACAGGGGGCGTTCTATGGCTACACCTTC. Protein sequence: CASSPIGQGAFYGYTF.